The 23 T cell receptor beta chains below all came from one sample that was sequenced in a study of T cell responses to AZD1222 COVID-19 vaccine. The method was immunoSEQ multiplex PCR; TCRdb's version includes in-frame clones alone and lacks a portion of them. The sample has about 93,000 clones; approximately 89% are singletons. The material was peripheral blood, obtained on day 0 of AZD1222 vaccination. These receptors all stem from an adult in good health.

This clone was detected a few times. The V call is TRBV6-2 or TRBV6-3, the J call TRBJ2-1; no reliable D call. This CDR3 spans 13 amino acids. CDR1 and CDR2 (germline): MNHEY, SVGEGT. V was trimmed by 2 bases and J by 7 bases, leaving 9 bases between them. CDR3 amino acids: CASSYVSLNEQFF. The CDR3 region has the DNA TGTGCCAGCAGTTACGTTTCTCTAAATGAGCAGTTCTTC.

The CDR3 here is CASSLEGPRSGANVLTF. The CDR3 nucleotides are TGTGCCAGCAGTTTAGAGGGCCCACGCTCTGGGGCCAACGTCCTGACTTTC. This rearrangement joins TRBV27 to TRBJ2-6; a possible D gene is TRBD2 (5 bases). Trimming cost V 2 bases and J 0 bases, with 11 bases left between them. This CDR3 has 17 amino acids. CDR1 is MNHEY and CDR2 is SMNVEV in the germline V gene (reference sequence).

The V call is TRBV2, the J call TRBJ1-1, with TRBD1 identical over 9 bases. Losses at the gene ends were 9 bases for V and 5 bases for J; bases not matched to a gene: 7. The V gene's germline CDR1 is SNHLY and CDR2 FYNNEI. The CDR3 sequence is 13 residues long. The DNA of the CDR3 is TGTGCCAGTCTAGGGACAGGGAAAACTGAAGCTTTCTTT. Protein product: CASLGTGKTEAFF.

This clone was picked up one time. V gene TRBV23-1 combines with J gene TRBJ2-1; TRBD1 or TRBD2 may be the D gene (6 bases each). TRBV23-1 is noted as an ORF with a role that remains uncertain. Trimming pared 4 bases from V and 0 bases from J, leaving 10 bases between. This CDR3 contains 15 residues. The CDR3 spells CASSREGGSYNEQFF. The CDR3 DNA sequence: TGCGCCAGCAGTCGAGAGGGGGGCTCCTACAATGAGCAGTTCTTC.

This chain joins TRBV5-6 and TRBJ2-5, with 8 nucleotides matching TRBD1. Looked up from germline, CDR1 is SGHDT and CDR2 is YYEEEE. This CDR3 contains 15 residues. V shed 6 bases and J 3 bases; nucleotides not matched to a gene: 10. The CDR3 protein is CASIFQLTGEETQYF. The CDR3 DNA is TGTGCCAGCATTTTCCAATTGACAGGGGAAGAGACCCAGTACTTC.

This chain links TRBV28 with TRBJ2-2, with D uncertain. V shed 6 bases and J shed 3 bases, with 11 bases lying between them. The CDR3 runs 14 residues. CDR1 and CDR2 from the germline V gene are MDHEN and SYDVKM. CDR3 in DNA: TGTGCCAGCAGGCGCCAGATAGACACCGGGGAGCTGTTTTTT. Its translation: CASRRQIDTGELFF.

The chain has TRBV24-1 and TRBJ1-5; D may be TRBD1 (5 bases). Germline V lookup: CDR1 KGHDR, CDR2 SFDVKD. This CDR3 spans 16 amino acids. Trimming removed 4 bases at V and 3 bases at J, with 15 bases between. CDR3: CATSDPGAGTNQPQHF. The CDR3 DNA reads as TGTGCCACCAGTGACCCCGGGGCGGGGACCAATCAGCCCCAGCATTTT.

CDR3 region: CASSAETGGRYGYTF. The CDR3 DNA reads TGTGCCAGCAGCGCAGAGACAGGGGGTCGCTATGGCTACACCTTC. The V gene is TRBV9, the J gene TRBJ1-2, with TRBD1 matching 9 bases. The V segment lost 3 bases and the J segment 4 bases; nucleotides outside the gene matches: 7. CDR3 length: 15 residues. Germline V gene data show CDR1 as SGDLS and CDR2 as YYNGEE.

CDR3 nucleotides: TGCGCCAGCAGCGAACCGGCGGCGGGGGAGACCCAGTACTTC. Amino acids: CASSEPAAGETQYF. The rearrangement links TRBV5-1 to TRBJ2-5; D possibly corresponds to TRBD2 (6 bases). CDR1 is SGHRS and CDR2 is YFSETQ in the germline V gene. The CDR3 is 14 amino acids. Trimming took off 4 bases at V and 5 bases at J, with 15 bases between the two ends.

The chain links TRBV24-1 to TRBJ2-1; D possibly corresponds to TRBD2 (6 bases). The V gene's germline CDR1 is KGHDR and CDR2 SFDVKD. The CDR3 length is 13 residues. The germline V and J ends were trimmed by 8 bases and 7 bases, with 14 bases remaining between them. CDR3 coding DNA: TGTGCCACCACGGGCCCGGGAGAAAATGAGCAGTTCTTC. Protein product: CATTGPGENEQFF.

CDR3 sequence: CASGRHLGTSGPNEQFF. CDR3 DNA: TGTGCCAGCGGACGACACCTCGGGACTAGCGGACCCAATGAGCAGTTCTTC. The J gene is TRBJ2-1, the V gene TRBV11-2, with 11 bases aligning to TRBD2. J lost 6 bases, V lost 8 bases, and 15 bases had no gene match. Germline lookup yields CDR1 SGHAT and CDR2 FQNNGV. The CDR3 covers 17 residues.

The CDR3 sequence: CASSSRLGTDTQYF. In DNA form, the CDR3 reads TGTGCCAGCAGCTCCAGACTAGGCACAGATACGCAGTATTTT. V usage is TRBV11-2 and J usage is TRBJ2-3; a possible D gene is TRBD2 (6 bases). V was clipped by 4 bases and J by 1 base, with 9 bases between them. The germline gives CDR1 SGHAT, CDR2 FQNNGV. This CDR3 spans 14 amino acids. Combining the CDR3 with reference TRBV11-2 and TRBJ2-3 gives the whole variable domain EAGVAQSPRYKIIEKRQSVAFWCNPISGHATLYWYQQILGQGPKLLIQFQNNGVVDDSQLPKDRFSAERLKGVDSTLKIQPAKLEDSAVYLCASSSRLGTDTQYFGPGTRLTVL.

The chain combines TRBV18 with TRBJ2-2; perhaps D is TRBD1 or TRBD2 (5 bases each). CDR3 length: 15 residues. V lost 0 bases to trimming and J lost 4 bases, with 9 bases between them. Germline CDR1 reads KGHSH; CDR2 reads LQKENI. The CDR3 reads CASSPPGPGTGELFF. CDR3 sequence (DNA): TGTGCCAGCTCACCACCGGGACCTGGCACCGGGGAGCTGTTTTTT.

The chain uses TRBV5-6 and TRBJ2-7, with 13 bases identical to TRBD2. Trimming took 4 bases from V and 4 from J; bases not matched to a gene: 17. The CDR3 consists of 19 residues. Germline assignment: CDR1 SGHDT and CDR2 YYEEEE. The CDR3 loop is CASSPSRQGTSGRAYEQYF. CDR3 nucleotides: TGTGCCAGCAGCCCAAGTCGACAGGGAACTAGCGGGAGGGCATACGAGCAGTACTTC.

This chain connects TRBV24-1 to TRBJ1-4; D is possibly TRBD1 (5 bases). V was trimmed by 2 bases and J by 0 bases, leaving 15 bases between them. Germline CDR1 reads KGHDR; CDR2 reads SFDVKD. The CDR3 consists of 18 residues. The CDR3 bases are TGTGCCACCAGTGATTGGGACCTATATTCTGCAACTAATGAAAAACTGTTTTTT. Amino acid sequence: CATSDWDLYSATNEKLFF.

The chain employs TRBV20-1 and TRBJ1-2, with D hard to call. The CDR3 extends over 12 amino acids. The V gene lost 3 bases and the J gene lost 6 bases, with 11 bases spanning the gap. CDR1 is DFQATT, CDR2 SNEGSKA, per germline (reference sequence). CDR3 amino acids: CSASVNLNGYTF. CDR3 sequence (DNA): TGCAGTGCTAGTGTAAACTTAAATGGCTACACCTTC.

CDR3 sequence reads: CSASRTTQETQYF. The CDR3 DNA follows: TGCAGTGCTAGTAGGACAACCCAAGAGACCCAGTACTTC. The chain is built from TRBV20-1 and TRBJ2-5, with a possible D match to TRBD1 (5 bases). The CDR3 is 13 amino acids. V was trimmed by 3 bases and J by 1 base, leaving 9 bases between them. From germline, CDR1 is DFQATT and CDR2 SNEGSKA (reference sequence).

The chain combines TRBV2 with TRBJ1-1, with TRBD1 identical over 7 bases. The CDR3 runs to 16 residues. Per germline, CDR1 SNHLY and CDR2 FYNNEI. V dropped 2 bases and J dropped 11; count of bases not matched to a gene: 17. CDR3 residues: CASSESRVRGRLTAFF. As DNA, the CDR3 is TGTGCCAGCAGTGAAAGCCGCGTCAGGGGGAGGCTTACGGCTTTCTTT.

V and J are TRBV7-9 and TRBJ2-7, with D possibly matching TRBD2 (6 bases). The CDR3 covers 12 residues. The ends were cut back, 5 bases at V and 6 bases at J, with 11 bases in the middle. Germline CDR1 SEHNR, CDR2 FQNEAQ (reference sequence). The CDR3 DNA reads as TGTGCCAGCAGCCCGGGGGAACGCGAGCAGTACTTC. It codes for CASSPGEREQYF.

The chain carries TRBV2 and TRBJ1-6, with 7 bases matching TRBD1. V lost 6 bases, J lost 7 bases, and 6 bases stayed unmatched. The germline V gene has CDR1 SNHLY and CDR2 FYNNEI. This CDR3 contains 14 residues. CDR3 sequence: CASRTGTDNSPLHF. Written as DNA, the CDR3 is TGTGCCAGCAGAACCGGGACAGACAATTCACCCCTCCACTTT.

The V and J genes are TRBV25-1 and TRBJ2-7; D is perhaps TRBD1 (5 bases). This CDR3 comprises 13 residues. V was shortened by 3 bases and J by 8 bases, with 14 bases between the two germline ends. The germline V gene has CDR1 MGHDK and CDR2 SYGVNS. CDR3 sequence (DNA): TGTGCCAGCAGTGATATAAGGGGCAATAAGCAGTACTTC. Translating gives CASSDIRGNKQYF.

V is TRBV7-3 and J is TRBJ2-7; 7 nucleotides align to TRBD2. CDR3 length equals 14 residues. Germline V gene lookup returns CDR1 SGHTA and CDR2 FQGTGA. After removal of 6 bases from V and 0 bases from J, the junction contained 5 bases not matched to a gene. CDR3 DNA sequence: TGTGCCAGCAGTCCTAGCGGAACCTCCTACGAGCAGTACTTC. Its protein product is CASSPSGTSYEQYF.

The gene calls are TRBV28 and TRBJ2-7, with 7 bases identical to TRBD1. In germline, CDR1 is MDHEN, CDR2 SYDVKM. V lost 8 bases to trimming and J lost 0 bases; unmatched junction nucleotides: 7. This CDR3 is 14 amino acids long. CDR3 residues: CASWGTASSYEQYF. CDR3 sequence (DNA): TGTGCCAGCTGGGGGACAGCGAGCTCCTACGAGCAGTACTTC.